The present entry profiles one T cell receptor beta chain with its context. Its cognate antigen is unknown. The PCR was carried out with 60 Vbeta primers and 13 Jbeta primers. The repertoire was sequenced with immunoSEQ multiplex PCR; TCRdb's copy has only in-frame clones and lacks some. The profile shows 100,000 or so clones, around 70% of them singletons. The CDR3 is made up of 14 amino acids. This sample was taken from a study of cytomegalovirus exposure and HLA in healthy donors. Study-wide findings and caveats: Presence/absence analyses rested on an assumption that sequencing depth was roughly uniform across donors.

The TCR comes from a middle-aged man in good health and CMV-seronegative. The chain has TRBV21-1 and TRBJ1-1. TRBV21-1 is tagged as a pseudogene. What was sequenced was PBMCs. The CDR3 protein is CASSKVEGNTEAFF. The CDR3 coding sequence is TGTGCCAGCAGCAAAGTTGAGGGAAACACTGAAGCTTTCTTT.